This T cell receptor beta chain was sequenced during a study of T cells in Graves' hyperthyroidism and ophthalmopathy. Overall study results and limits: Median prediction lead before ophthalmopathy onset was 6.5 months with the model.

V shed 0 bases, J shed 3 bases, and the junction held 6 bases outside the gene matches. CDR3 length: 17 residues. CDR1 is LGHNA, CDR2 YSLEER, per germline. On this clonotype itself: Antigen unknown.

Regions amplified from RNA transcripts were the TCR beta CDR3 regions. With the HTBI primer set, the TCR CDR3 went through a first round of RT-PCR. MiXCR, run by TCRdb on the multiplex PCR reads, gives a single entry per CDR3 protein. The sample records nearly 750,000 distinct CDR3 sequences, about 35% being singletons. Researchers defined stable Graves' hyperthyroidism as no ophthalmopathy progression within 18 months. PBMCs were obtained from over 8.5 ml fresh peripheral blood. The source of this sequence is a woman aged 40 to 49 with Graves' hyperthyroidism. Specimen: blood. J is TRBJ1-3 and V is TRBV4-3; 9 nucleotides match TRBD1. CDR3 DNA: TGCGCCAGCAGCCAAGAAACAGGGACAGGGTTTGGAAACACCATATATTTT. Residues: CASSQETGTGFGNTIYF.